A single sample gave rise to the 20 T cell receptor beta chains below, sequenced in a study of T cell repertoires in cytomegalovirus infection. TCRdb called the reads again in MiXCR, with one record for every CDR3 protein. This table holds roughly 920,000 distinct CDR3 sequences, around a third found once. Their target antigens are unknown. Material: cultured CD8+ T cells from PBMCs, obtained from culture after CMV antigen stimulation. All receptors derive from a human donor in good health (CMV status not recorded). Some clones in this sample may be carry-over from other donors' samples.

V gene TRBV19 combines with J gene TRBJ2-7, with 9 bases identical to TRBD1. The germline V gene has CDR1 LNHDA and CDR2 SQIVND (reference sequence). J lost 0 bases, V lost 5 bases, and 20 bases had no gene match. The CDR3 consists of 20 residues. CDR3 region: CASSVTLTGTGYAFSYEQYF. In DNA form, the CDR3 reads TGTGCCAGTAGTGTAACTTTAACCGGGACAGGGTATGCCTTCTCCTACGAGCAGTACTTC. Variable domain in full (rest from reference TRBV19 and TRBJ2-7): DGGITQSPKYLFRKEGQNVTLSCEQNLNHDAMYWYRQDPGQGLRLIYYSQIVNDFQKGDIAEGYSVSREKKESFPLTVTSAQKNPTAFYLCASSVTLTGTGYAFSYEQYFGPGTRLTVT.

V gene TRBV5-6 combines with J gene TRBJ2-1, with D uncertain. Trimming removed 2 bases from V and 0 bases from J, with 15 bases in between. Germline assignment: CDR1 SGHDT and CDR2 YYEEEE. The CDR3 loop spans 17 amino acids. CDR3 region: CASSFRGGSSSYNEQFF. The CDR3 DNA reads TGTGCCAGCAGCTTCCGCGGTGGCTCGAGCTCCTACAATGAGCAGTTCTTC.

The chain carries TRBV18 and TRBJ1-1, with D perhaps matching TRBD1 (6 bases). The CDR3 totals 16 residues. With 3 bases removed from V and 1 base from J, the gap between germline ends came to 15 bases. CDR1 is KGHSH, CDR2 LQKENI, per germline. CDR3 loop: CASSPPRTAPNTEAFF. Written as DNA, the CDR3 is TGTGCCAGCTCACCCCCAAGGACAGCCCCGAACACTGAAGCTTTCTTT.

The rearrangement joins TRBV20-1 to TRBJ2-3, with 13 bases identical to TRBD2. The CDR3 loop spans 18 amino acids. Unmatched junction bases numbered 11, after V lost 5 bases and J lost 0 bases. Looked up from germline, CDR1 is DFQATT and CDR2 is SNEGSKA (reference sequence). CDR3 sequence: CSAPTSGGGLGSTDTQYF. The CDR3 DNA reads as TGCAGTGCTCCTACTAGCGGGGGGGGACTCGGGAGCACAGATACGCAGTATTTT.

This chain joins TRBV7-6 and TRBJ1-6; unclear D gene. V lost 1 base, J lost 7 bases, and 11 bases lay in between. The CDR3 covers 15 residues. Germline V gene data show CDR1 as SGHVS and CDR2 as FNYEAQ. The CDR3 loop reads CASSLDGVGNSPLHF. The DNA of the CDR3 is TGTGCCAGCAGCTTAGACGGGGTGGGGAATTCACCCCTCCACTTT.

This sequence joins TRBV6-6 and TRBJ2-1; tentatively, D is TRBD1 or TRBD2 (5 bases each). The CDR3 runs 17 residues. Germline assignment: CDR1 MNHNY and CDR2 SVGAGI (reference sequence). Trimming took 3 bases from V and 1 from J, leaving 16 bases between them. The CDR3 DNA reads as TGTGCCAGCAGTTATCTATCGGGGCCCTCATCCTACAATGAGCAGTTCTTC. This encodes CASSYLSGPSSYNEQFF.

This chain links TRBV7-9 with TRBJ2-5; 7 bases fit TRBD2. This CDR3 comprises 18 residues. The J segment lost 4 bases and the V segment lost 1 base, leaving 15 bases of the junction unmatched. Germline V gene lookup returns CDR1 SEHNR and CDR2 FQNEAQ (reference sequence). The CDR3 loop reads CASSLERIGEGPRETQYF. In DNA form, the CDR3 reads TGTGCCAGCAGCTTAGAGCGGATAGGGGAGGGCCCAAGAGAGACCCAGTACTTC.

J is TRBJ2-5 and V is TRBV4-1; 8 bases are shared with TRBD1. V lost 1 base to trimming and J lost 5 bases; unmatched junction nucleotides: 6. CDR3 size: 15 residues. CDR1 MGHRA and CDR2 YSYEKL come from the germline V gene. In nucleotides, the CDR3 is TGCGCCAGCAGCCAAGCCCAGGGGGCGGATGAGACCCAGTACTTC. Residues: CASSQAQGADETQYF.

CDR3 sequence: CASSSGEPLKQFF. The CDR3 nucleotides are TGTGCCAGCAGTTCGGGGGAACCTTTGAAGCAGTTCTTC. The chain is built from TRBV6-2 or TRBV6-3 and TRBJ2-1; D may be TRBD2 (6 bases). CDR1 MNHEY and CDR2 SVGEGT come from the germline V gene. The CDR3 is 13 residues long. The ends were cut back, 4 bases at V and 11 bases at J, with 15 bases in the middle.

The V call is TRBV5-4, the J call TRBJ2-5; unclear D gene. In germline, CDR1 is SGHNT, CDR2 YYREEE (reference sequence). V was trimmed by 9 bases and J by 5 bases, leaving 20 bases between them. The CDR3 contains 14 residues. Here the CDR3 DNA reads TGTGCCACCACAGAGACCGTCGCATATGAGACCCAGTACTTC. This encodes CATTETVAYETQYF.

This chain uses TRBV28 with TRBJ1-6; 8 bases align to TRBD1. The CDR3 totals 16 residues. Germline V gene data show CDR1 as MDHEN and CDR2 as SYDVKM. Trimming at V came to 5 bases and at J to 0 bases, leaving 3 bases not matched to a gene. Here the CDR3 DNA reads TGTGCCAGCAGTAGACAGGGGAGCTCCTATAATTCACCCCTCCACTTT. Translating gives CASSRQGSSYNSPLHF.

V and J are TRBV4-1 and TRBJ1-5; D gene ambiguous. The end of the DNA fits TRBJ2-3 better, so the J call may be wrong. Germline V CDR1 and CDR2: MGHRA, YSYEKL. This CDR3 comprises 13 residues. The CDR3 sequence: CASSQGLNQPQYF. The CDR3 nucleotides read TGCGCCAGCAGCCAAGGGCTCAATCAGCCCCAGTATTTT.

CDR3 protein: CASSLRGRAGHEQYF. DNA of the CDR3: TGTGCCAGCAGCCTTAGAGGGAGGGCTGGCCACGAGCAGTACTTC. V usage is TRBV14 and J usage is TRBJ2-7; 7 positions match TRBD2. This CDR3 contains 15 residues. Looked up from germline, CDR1 is SGHDN and CDR2 is FVKESK. Trimming at V came to 4 bases and at J to 5 bases, leaving 11 bases not matched to a gene.

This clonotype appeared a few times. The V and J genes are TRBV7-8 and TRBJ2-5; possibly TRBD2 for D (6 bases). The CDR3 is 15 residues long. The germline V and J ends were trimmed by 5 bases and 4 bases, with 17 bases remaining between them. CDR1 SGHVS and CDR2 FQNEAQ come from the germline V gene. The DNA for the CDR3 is TGTGCCAGCAGCCCTTACCCGGGGGATCCAGAGACCCAGTACTTC. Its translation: CASSPYPGDPETQYF. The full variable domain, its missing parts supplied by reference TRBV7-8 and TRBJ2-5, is GAGVSQSPRYKVAKRGQDVALRCDPISGHVSLFWYQQALGQGPEFLTYFQNEAQLDKSGLPSDRFFAERPEGSVSTLKIQRTQQEDSAVYLCASSPYPGDPETQYFGPGTRLLVL.

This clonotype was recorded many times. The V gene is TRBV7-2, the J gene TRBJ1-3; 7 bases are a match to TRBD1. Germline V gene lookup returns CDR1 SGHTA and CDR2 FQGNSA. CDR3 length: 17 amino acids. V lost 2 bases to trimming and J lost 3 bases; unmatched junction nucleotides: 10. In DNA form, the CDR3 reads TGTGCCAGCAGCTTAACGGGGGAGGGGGCAGGTGGAAACACCATATATTTT. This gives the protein CASSLTGEGAGGNTIYF.

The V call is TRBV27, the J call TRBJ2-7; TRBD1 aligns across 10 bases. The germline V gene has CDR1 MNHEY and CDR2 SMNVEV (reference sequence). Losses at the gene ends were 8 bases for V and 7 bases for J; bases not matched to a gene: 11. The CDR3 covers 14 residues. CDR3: CASGGTGALREQYF. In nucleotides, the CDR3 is TGTGCCAGCGGGGGGACAGGGGCCTTACGGGAGCAGTACTTC.

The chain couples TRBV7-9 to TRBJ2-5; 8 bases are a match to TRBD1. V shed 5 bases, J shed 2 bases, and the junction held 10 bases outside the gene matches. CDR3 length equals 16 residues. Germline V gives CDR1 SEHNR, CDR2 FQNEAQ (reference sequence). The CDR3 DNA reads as TGTGCCAGCAGCAACCCGGACAGGGACCTTCAAGAGACCCAGTACTTC. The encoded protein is CASSNPDRDLQETQYF.

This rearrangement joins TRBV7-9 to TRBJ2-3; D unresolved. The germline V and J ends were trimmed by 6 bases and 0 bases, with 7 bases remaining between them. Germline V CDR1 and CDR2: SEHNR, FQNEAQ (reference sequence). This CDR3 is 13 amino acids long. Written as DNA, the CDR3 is TGTGCCAGCAGGGTCAGGAGCACAGATACGCAGTATTTT. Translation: CASRVRSTDTQYF. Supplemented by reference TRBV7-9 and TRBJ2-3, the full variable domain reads DTGVSQNPRHKITKRGQNVTFRCDPISEHNRLYWYRQTLGQGPEFLTYFQNEAQLEKSRLLSDRFSAERPKGSFSTLEIQRTEQGDSAMYLCASRVRSTDTQYFGPGTRLTVL.

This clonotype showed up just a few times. The CDR3 region has the DNA TGTGCCAGCAGCATAAACAGGAGTCCGGACACCGGGGAGCTGTTTTTT. It specifies CASSINRSPDTGELFF. The chain employs TRBV7-9 and TRBJ2-2; possibly TRBD1 for D (5 bases). Germline V lookup: CDR1 SEHNR, CDR2 FQNEAQ (reference sequence). Trimming left V 5 bases short and J 3 bases short, with 16 bases between. This CDR3 contains 16 residues.

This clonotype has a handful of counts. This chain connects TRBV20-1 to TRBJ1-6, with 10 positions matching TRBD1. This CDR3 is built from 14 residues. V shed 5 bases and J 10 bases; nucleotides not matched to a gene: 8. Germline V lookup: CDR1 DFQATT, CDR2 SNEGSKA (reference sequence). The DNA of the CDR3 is TGCAGTGCTCGGACAGGGGGGAGGGAATCACCCCTCCACTTT. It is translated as CSARTGGRESPLHF.